A selection of T cell receptor beta chains follows, all from one sample in a study of T cells in Graves' hyperthyroidism and ophthalmopathy. TCRdb used MiXCR to reprocess the multiplex PCR reads, holding one entry per CDR3 protein. The repertoire holds a few hundred thousand distinct CDR3 sequences, with about 13% as singletons. The sample consisted of blood. The origin of the receptors is a woman younger than 30 with Graves' hyperthyroidism. The CDR3 runs from the conserved cysteine through the conserved F or W. The D gene is left open where the match is weak. Size is stated for part of the rows, as once, few or many counts, or as a class when the clone is expanded.

J: TRBJ2-7; D: TRBD2; V: TRBV27; size: many; CDR3: CASSLSPGLAGGHEQYF
J: TRBJ2-7; D: TRBD1; V: TRBV7-3; size: .; CDR3: CASSLMGTGGYEQYF
J: TRBJ2-2; D: TRBD2; V: TRBV28; size: many; CDR3: CASSSPGGKNTGELFF
J: TRBJ1-6; D: TRBD1; V: TRBV27; size: many; CDR3: CASRIQGASSYNSPLHF
J: TRBJ1-2; D: .; V: TRBV29-1; size: many; CDR3: CSVEPYLSQGGYTF
J: TRBJ2-7; D: .; V: TRBV30; size: many; CDR3: CAWSRGTYEQYF
J: TRBJ2-7; D: .; V: TRBV4-3; size: .; CDR3: CASSQDGAGVNEQYF
J: TRBJ1-1; D: .; V: TRBV27; size: many; CDR3: CASSLFRGDGAFF
J: TRBJ1-2; D: .; V: TRBV11-2; size: many; CDR3: CASNPRTYYGYTF
J: TRBJ2-3; D: TRBD1; V: TRBV7-9; size: many; CDR3: CASSPPSGQVTDTQYF
J: TRBJ1-2; D: .; V: TRBV6-2/TRBV6-3; size: many; CDR3: CASSLGTFYGYTF
J: TRBJ1-2; D: .; V: TRBV6-1; size: .; CDR3: CAISRDPAGYTF
J: TRBJ2-1; D: .; V: TRBV5-1; size: many; CDR3: CASRSRGTSYNEQFF
J: TRBJ2-2; D: .; V: TRBV24-1; size: many; CDR3: CATSDFTETGELFF
J: TRBJ2-1; D: .; V: TRBV20-1; size: many; CDR3: CSASDGTGNYNEQFF
J: TRBJ2-7; D: .; V: TRBV3-1; size: many; CDR3: CASSQDAREQYF
J: TRBJ1-2; D: .; V: TRBV18; size: .; CDR3: CASSPREGDGYTF
J: TRBJ1-3; D: .; V: TRBV5-1; size: many; CDR3: CASSRTNSGNTIYF
J: TRBJ2-3; D: .; V: TRBV28; size: many; CDR3: CASSLLLAGSTDTQYF
J: TRBJ2-7; D: .; V: TRBV5-8; size: .; CDR3: CASFRDTAEQYF
J: TRBJ2-1; D: .; V: TRBV7-2; size: many; CDR3: CASSTYLDNEQFF
J: TRBJ2-5; D: TRBD2; V: TRBV20-1; size: .; CDR3: CSARGLAGGPEETQYF
J: TRBJ2-3; D: TRBD2; V: TRBV6-2/TRBV6-3; size: many; CDR3: CASRRTSGRISDTQYF
J: TRBJ1-1; D: .; V: TRBV13; size: many; CDR3: CASNPLGQYNTEAFF
J: TRBJ1-2; D: .; V: TRBV3-2; size: many; CDR3: CASSRRQGNYGYTF
J: TRBJ1-5; D: TRBD1; V: TRBV6-2/TRBV6-3; size: .; CDR3: CASSRQGARANQPQHF
J: TRBJ2-1; D: .; V: TRBV6-2/TRBV6-3; size: many; CDR3: CASSFVGSGDNEQFF
J: TRBJ1-6; D: .; V: TRBV28; size: many; CDR3: CACGREVLHF
J: TRBJ2-1; D: .; V: TRBV3-1; size: few; CDR3: CASSPPTGTPGNEQFF
J: TRBJ2-5; D: .; V: TRBV18; size: many; CDR3: CASSLAVEDGTQYF
J: TRBJ2-7; D: .; V: TRBV28; size: many; CDR3: CASSLVRKGPSVEQYF
J: TRBJ1-1; D: .; V: TRBV3-1; size: many; CDR3: CASSQDPGLPAFF
J: TRBJ1-4; D: .; V: TRBV28; size: many; CDR3: CASIPSKGPNEKLFF
J: TRBJ2-7; D: TRBD1; V: TRBV3-1; size: .; CDR3: CASSRQGTYEQYF
J: TRBJ2-6; D: .; V: TRBV6-2/TRBV6-3; size: .; CDR3: CASSYWRVVAGANVLTF
J: TRBJ2-2; D: .; V: TRBV15; size: few; CDR3: CATSRERSSPSEGWAGELFF
J: TRBJ2-2; D: TRBD2; V: TRBV11-2; size: many; CDR3: CASSSPWGSGGNTGELFF
J: TRBJ1-4; D: TRBD1; V: TRBV18; size: many; CDR3: CASSPQTGRANEKLFF
J: TRBJ1-1; D: .; V: TRBV7-9; size: many; CDR3: CASSLVGVSTEAFF
J: TRBJ1-6; D: TRBD1; V: TRBV7-2; size: many; CDR3: CASSLNYRGQSPLHF
J: TRBJ2-3; D: .; V: TRBV6-1; size: few; CDR3: CASSSRIPPDTQYF
J: TRBJ2-2; D: .; V: TRBV12-3/TRBV12-4; size: many; CDR3: CASSLARQGWNRELFF
J: TRBJ1-4; D: .; V: TRBV6-6; size: many; CDR3: CASSYSSTNEKLFF
J: TRBJ2-1; D: TRBD2; V: TRBV28; size: many; CDR3: CASSIRTSGSLNEQFF
J: TRBJ1-1; D: .; V: TRBV12-3/TRBV12-4; size: many; CDR3: CASSLTDHTEAFF
J: TRBJ1-1; D: .; V: TRBV12-3/TRBV12-4; size: many; CDR3: CASRGRGGTEAFF
J: TRBJ2-7; D: .; V: TRBV2; size: many; CDR3: CASNSATYEQYF
J: TRBJ2-1; D: TRBD2; V: TRBV7-8; size: few; CDR3: CASSLELVAGYNEQFF
J: TRBJ2-7; D: .; V: TRBV28; size: many; CDR3: CASRPGTAGHYEQYF
J: TRBJ2-3; D: .; V: TRBV24-1; size: many; CDR3: CATSGGPDTQYF
J: TRBJ2-5; D: TRBD2; V: TRBV3-1; size: many; CDR3: CASSQETLPGGTQYF
J: TRBJ2-1; D: TRBD2; V: TRBV6-1; size: few; CDR3: CASSAGTSSPEQFF
J: TRBJ2-7; D: .; V: TRBV20-1; size: many; CDR3: CRARGGQLDYEQYF